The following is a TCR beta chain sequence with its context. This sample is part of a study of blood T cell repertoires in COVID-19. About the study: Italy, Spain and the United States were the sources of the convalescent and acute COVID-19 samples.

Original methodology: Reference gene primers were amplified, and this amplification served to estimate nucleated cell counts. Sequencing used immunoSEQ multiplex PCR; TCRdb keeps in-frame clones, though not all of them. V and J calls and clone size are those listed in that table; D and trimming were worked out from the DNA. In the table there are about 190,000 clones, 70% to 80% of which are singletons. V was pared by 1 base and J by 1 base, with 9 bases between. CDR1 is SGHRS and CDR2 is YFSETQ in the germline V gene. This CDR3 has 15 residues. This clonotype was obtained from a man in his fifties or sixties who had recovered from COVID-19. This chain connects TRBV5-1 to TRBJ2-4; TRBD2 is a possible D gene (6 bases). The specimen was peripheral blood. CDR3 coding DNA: TGCGCCAGCAGCTTGCCGGGAGAGGCCAAAAACATTCAGTACTTC. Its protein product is CASSLPGEAKNIQYF.